This TCR beta chain was sequenced during a study of blood T cell repertoires in COVID-19. Study details: Acute-phase and convalescent COVID-19 samples originated in the United States, Italy and Spain. T cells, B-cell-depleted T cells, or PBMCs provided the cDNA or gDNA that served as material.

Original data processing: The authors estimated nucleated cell counts from reference gene primer amplification. Only in-frame clones appear in the TCRdb table, and some are missing; sequencing was by immunoSEQ multiplex PCR. V, J and clone size are those of that table, while D and trimming were read from the DNA. The sample includes some 96,000 clones, more than 75% of them seen just once. The germline V and J ends were trimmed by 4 bases and 8 bases, with 17 bases remaining between them. CDR3 size: 14 residues. From germline, CDR1 is LGHDT and CDR2 YNNKEL (reference sequence). The sample comprised peripheral blood. The chain has TRBV3-1 (or the pseudogene TRBV3-2) and TRBJ1-2; the D gene is possibly TRBD1 (5 bases). The receptor's source is a human donor in a cohort sampled during active COVID-19. CDR3 protein: CASSPRQGRGGYTF. The CDR3, as DNA: TGTGCCAGCAGCCCGCGACAAGGAAGGGGCGGCTACACCTTC.